This TCR beta chain was captured in a study of blood T cell repertoires in COVID-19. Across the study: Donors in the United States, Italy and Spain gave samples during acute or convalescent COVID-19. The cDNA or gDNA used as material had been derived from T cells, B-cell-depleted T cells, or PBMCs.

As originally analysed: Reference gene primer amplification gave estimated nucleated cell counts. Profiling relied on immunoSEQ multiplex PCR, and the TCRdb table lists in-frame clones only, not all of them. The V and J calls and clone size come from that table; D and trimming were worked out from the DNA. This sample has 240,000 or so clones, with roughly 87% found just once. This CDR3 spans 16 amino acids. Germline CDR1 is MGHRA and CDR2 is YSYEKL. V lost 4 bases and J lost 0, with 13 bases in between. The rearrangement joins TRBV4-1 to TRBJ1-5, with unresolved D. Sequencing input: peripheral blood. This TCR was sampled from a woman between 25 and 40 years old with acute or convalescent COVID-19. DNA for the CDR3: TGCGCCAGCAGCCCTACCAGAGGGCCTAGCAATCAGCCCCAGCATTTT. It is translated as CASSPTRGPSNQPQHF.